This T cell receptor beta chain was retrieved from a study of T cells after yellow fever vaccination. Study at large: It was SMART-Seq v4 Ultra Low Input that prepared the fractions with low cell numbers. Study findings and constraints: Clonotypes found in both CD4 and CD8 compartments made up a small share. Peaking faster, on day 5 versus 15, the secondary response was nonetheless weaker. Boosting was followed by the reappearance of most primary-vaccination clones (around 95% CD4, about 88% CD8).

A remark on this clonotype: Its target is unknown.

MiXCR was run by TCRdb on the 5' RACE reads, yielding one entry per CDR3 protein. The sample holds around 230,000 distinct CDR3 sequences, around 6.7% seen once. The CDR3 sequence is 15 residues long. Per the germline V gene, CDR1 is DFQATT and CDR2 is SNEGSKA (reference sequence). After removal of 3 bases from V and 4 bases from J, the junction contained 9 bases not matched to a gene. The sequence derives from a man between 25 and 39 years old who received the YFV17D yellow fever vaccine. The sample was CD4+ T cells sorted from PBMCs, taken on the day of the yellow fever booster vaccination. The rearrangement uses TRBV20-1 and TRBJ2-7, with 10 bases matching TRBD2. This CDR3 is CSARTRTSGPYEQYF. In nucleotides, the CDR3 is TGCAGTGCTAGGACAAGGACTAGCGGCCCGTACGAGCAGTACTTC.